The 5 T cell receptor beta chains listed next were all sequenced from one sample in a study of T cell responses to AZD1222 COVID-19 vaccine. Sequenced by immunoSEQ multiplex PCR; TCRdb stores in-frame clones only, minus some. The profile shows 150,000 to 200,000 clones, roughly nine tenths of them singletons. Source: peripheral blood, taken 28 days after the second AZD1222 dose. The receptors come from an adult who received the AZD1222 COVID-19 vaccine.

CDR3 nucleotides: TGTGCCAGCAGCTTAGCGCAATTTTCTAGCGGTCACACAGATACGCAGTATTTT. It codes for CASSLAQFSSGHTDTQYF. The J gene is TRBJ2-3, the V gene TRBV7-9, with TRBD2 identical over 7 bases. The trim removed 0 bases at V and 2 bases at J, leaving 11 bases unmatched. Looked up from germline, CDR1 is SEHNR and CDR2 is FQNEAQ (reference sequence). The CDR3 consists of 18 residues. The full variable domain, its missing parts supplied by reference TRBV7-9 and TRBJ2-3, is DTGVSQNPRHKITKRGQNVTFRCDPISEHNRLYWYRQTLGQGPEFLTYFQNEAQLEKSRLLSDRFSAERPKGSFSTLEIQRTEQGDSAMYLCASSLAQFSSGHTDTQYFGPGTRLTVL.

The chain recombines TRBV10-2 with TRBJ1-1; 7 positions agree with TRBD1. This CDR3 is 16 amino acids long. Trimming took 0 bases from V and 0 from J; bases not matched to a gene: 4. Germline-derived CDR1 and CDR2 are WSHSY and SAAADI. The CDR3 protein is CASSESGGQMNTEAFF. The CDR3 nucleotides are TGCGCCAGCAGTGAGTCGGGGGGACAGATGAACACTGAAGCTTTCTTT.

This clone was picked up one time. The gene calls are TRBV25-1 and TRBJ1-1; no reliable D call. The V gene's germline CDR1 is MGHDK and CDR2 SYGVNS. This CDR3 comprises 16 residues. Deletions cut 4 bases from V and 3 bases from J, with 18 bases between. The CDR3 DNA reads as TGTGCCAGCAGTGGGCCAACGGGCGTTATCGACACTGAAGCTTTCTTT. Translating it yields CASSGPTGVIDTEAFF.

The chain combines TRBV6-2 or TRBV6-3 with TRBJ1-5, with a weak D call TRBD1 (6 bases). V lost 5 bases and J 1 base, leaving 15 bases between the germline ends. The CDR3 is made up of 16 amino acids. The V gene's germline CDR1 is MNHEY and CDR2 SVGEGT. CDR3 nucleotides: TGTGCCAGCAGTCGTACAGCGACAGGCAGCAATCAGCCCCAGCATTTT. It encodes CASSRTATGSNQPQHF.

The V and J genes are TRBV6-2 or TRBV6-3 and TRBJ2-2, with 12 bases that match TRBD2. Unmatched junction bases numbered 5, after V lost 4 bases and J lost 2 bases. There are 17 residues in the CDR3. Germline V gene lookup returns CDR1 MNHEY and CDR2 SVGEGT. CDR3 nucleotide sequence: TGTGCCAGCAGTTTCTTACTAGCGGGGGGTAACACCGGGGAGCTGTTTTTT. Encoded protein: CASSFLLAGGNTGELFF.